The source of this T cell receptor (beta chain) is a study of cytomegalovirus exposure and HLA in healthy donors. Study-wide results and caveats: Some TCR beta chains (about 180 of them) were listed as cytomegalovirus-associated. An analysis done earlier found most TCR beta V segments productive about 87% or about 30% of the time.

The PCR employed 60 Vbeta primers together with 13 Jbeta primers. Some clones are missing from TCRdb's copy, which holds only in-frame ones; the method was immunoSEQ multiplex PCR. Among around 100,000 clones listed, around 79% were seen once. Germline CDR1 reads SGHRS; CDR2 reads YFSETQ. Trimming at V came to 3 bases and at J to 3 bases, leaving 8 bases not matched to a gene. CDR3 size: 17 residues. On this clone: Its antigen remains unknown.

This chain joins TRBV5-1 and TRBJ2-1; 11 bases are shared with TRBD2. The sample consisted of PBMCs. The clonotype originates from a woman aged 40 to 55 in good health and CMV-seronegative. The CDR3 here is CASSWGLGLAGYNEQFF. In DNA, the CDR3 is TGCGCCAGCAGCTGGGGGTTAGGACTAGCGGGCTACAATGAGCAGTTCTTC.